These T cell receptor beta chains were read from a single sample in a study of T cells after yellow fever vaccination. TCRdb re-derived calls from the 5' RACE reads in MiXCR, one entry per CDR3 protein. The table shows a few hundred thousand distinct CDR3 sequences, with roughly 8.4% occurring only once. Sequences were derived from PBMCs, sampled approximately 40 days after the first yellow fever vaccination. Receptor source: a man aged 18 to 30 who received the YFV17D yellow fever vaccine. Both conserved end residues are part of each CDR3. The D gene is left open where the match is weak. A clone size is listed for some rows: how often the clone was seen (once, few, many), or a class if it is expanded.

J | size | V | D | CDR3 | DNA
TRBJ2-3 | - | TRBV4-3 | - | CASSQDLPLPTTTDTQYF | TGCGCCAGCAGCCAAGATCTTCCGCTGCCGACCACCACAGATACGCAGTATTTT
TRBJ1-2 | few | TRBV9 | - | CASSVGALGYGYTF | TGTGCCAGCAGCGTAGGGGCACTTGGATATGGCTACACCTTC
TRBJ1-2 | many | TRBV5-1 | - | CASSLGSLHTF | TGCGCCAGCAGCTTGGGCAGCCTACACACCTTC
TRBJ2-7 | few | TRBV5-1 | TRBD1 | CASSGDSSYEQYF | TGCGCCAGCAGCGGGGACAGCTCCTACGAGCAGTACTTC
TRBJ1-4 | few | TRBV5-6 | - | CASSFYQTGTNEKLFF | TGTGCCAGCAGCTTCTACCAAACAGGAACTAATGAAAAACTGTTTTTT
TRBJ2-5 | few | TRBV4-2 | - | CASSQAGRNQETQYF | TGTGCCAGCAGCCAAGCCGGTAGAAACCAAGAGACCCAGTACTTC
TRBJ2-3 | few | TRBV5-1 | TRBD1 | CASSLGGRGSDTQYF | TGCGCCAGCAGCTTGGGTGGCAGGGGGTCAGATACGCAGTATTTT
TRBJ2-5 | few | TRBV9 | - | CASSVQGIVGETQYF | TGTGCCAGCAGCGTACAGGGAATAGTAGGAGAGACCCAGTACTTC
TRBJ2-1 | many | TRBV6-2/TRBV6-3 | TRBD1 | CASRGQVNEQFF | TGTGCCAGCAGGGGACAGGTCAATGAGCAGTTCTTC
TRBJ2-1 | - | TRBV20-1 | - | CSARFQGGREQFF | TGCAGTGCTAGGTTTCAGGGGGGTAGAGAGCAGTTCTTC
TRBJ1-1 | few | TRBV5-1 | - | CASSQGPGGEAFF | TGCGCCAGCAGCCAAGGCCCGGGGGGCGAAGCTTTCTTT
TRBJ1-1 | few | TRBV5-6 | TRBD1 | CASSLKRDSLMNTEAFF | TGTGCCAGCAGCTTGAAACGGGACAGCCTCATGAACACTGAAGCTTTCTTT
TRBJ2-3 | - | TRBV27 | TRBD1 | CASSLDRGSDTQYF | TGTGCCAGCAGTTTAGACAGGGGGTCAGATACGCAGTATTTT
TRBJ2-3 | many | TRBV29-1 | - | CSSLPALSTDTQYF | TGCAGCTCCCTGCCCGCGCTTAGCACAGATACGCAGTATTTT
TRBJ1-1 | few | TRBV7-2 | TRBD1 | CASSSDRASPEAFF | TGTGCCAGCAGCTCGGACAGGGCCTCCCCTGAAGCTTTCTTT
TRBJ2-4 | - | TRBV4-3 | - | CASSQDLATNVQYF | TGCGCCAGCAGCCAAGATCTAGCGACAAACGTTCAGTACTTC
TRBJ1-1 | few | TRBV5-6 | - | CASSSLVSSGYTEAFF | TGTGCCAGCAGCTCCCTCGTTTCCTCGGGTTATACTGAAGCTTTCTTT
TRBJ2-1 | - | TRBV5-1 | - | CASSSWGPRGGNNEQFF | TGCGCCAGCAGCTCATGGGGGCCCAGGGGGGGGAACAATGAGCAGTTCTTC
TRBJ1-4 | - | TRBV7-9 | - | CASSDTEPYNEKLFF | TGTGCCAGCAGCGACACGGAACCGTATAATGAAAAACTGTTTTTT
TRBJ2-5 | - | TRBV2 | - | CASSAVGETQYF | TGTGCCAGCAGTGCGGTGGGAGAGACCCAGTACTTC
TRBJ1-1 | few | TRBV30 | TRBD1 | CACSPGTGSEAFF | TGTGCCTGCTCCCCCGGGACAGGGTCTGAAGCTTTCTTT
TRBJ1-5 | - | TRBV20-1 | - | CSARDPAGGGGGQPQHF | TGCAGTGCTAGAGACCCTGCGGGGGGAGGGGGAGGTCAGCCCCAGCATTTT
TRBJ1-1 | few | TRBV4-3 | TRBD1 | CASSQDRVYTEAFF | TGCGCCAGCAGCCAGGACAGGGTATACACTGAAGCTTTCTTT
TRBJ2-5 | - | TRBV6-5 | TRBD2 | CASSYGLAGSAGQETQYF | TGTGCCAGCAGTTACGGGCTAGCGGGGTCGGCGGGCCAAGAGACCCAGTACTTC
TRBJ1-3 | few | TRBV12-3/TRBV12-4 | TRBD1 | CASSHTGASGNTIYF | TGTGCCAGCAGCCACACAGGGGCATCTGGAAACACCATATATTTT
TRBJ2-5 | many | TRBV29-1 | - | CSVFPVDTNKETQYF | TGCAGCGTTTTCCCCGTCGACACAAACAAAGAGACCCAGTACTTC
TRBJ1-1 | - | TRBV6-6 | TRBD1 | CASRTGVEAFF | TGTGCCAGCAGGACAGGGGTTGAAGCTTTCTTT
TRBJ2-7 | - | TRBV19 | TRBD1 | CASSTGQGAWEQYF | TGTGCCAGTAGTACCGGACAGGGGGCCTGGGAGCAGTACTTC